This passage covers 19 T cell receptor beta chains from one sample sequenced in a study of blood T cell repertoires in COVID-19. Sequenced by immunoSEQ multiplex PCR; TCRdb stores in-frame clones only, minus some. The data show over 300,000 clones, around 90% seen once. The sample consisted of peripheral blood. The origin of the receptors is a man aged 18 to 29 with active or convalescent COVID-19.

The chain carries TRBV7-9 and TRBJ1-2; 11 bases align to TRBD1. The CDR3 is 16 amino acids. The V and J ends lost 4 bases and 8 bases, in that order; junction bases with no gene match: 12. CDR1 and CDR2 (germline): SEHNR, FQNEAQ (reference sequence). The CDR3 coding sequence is TGTGCCAGCAGCTCGAGAACCGGGACAGGGGGTTTCGGCTACACCTTC. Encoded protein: CASSSRTGTGGFGYTF.

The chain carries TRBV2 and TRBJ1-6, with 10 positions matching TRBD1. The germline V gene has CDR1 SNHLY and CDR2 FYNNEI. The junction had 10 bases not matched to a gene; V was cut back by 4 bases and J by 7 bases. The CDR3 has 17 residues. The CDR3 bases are TGTGCCAGCAGTGCCCGTGAAAAGGGACAGGGGAATTCACCCCTCCACTTT. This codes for CASSAREKGQGNSPLHF.

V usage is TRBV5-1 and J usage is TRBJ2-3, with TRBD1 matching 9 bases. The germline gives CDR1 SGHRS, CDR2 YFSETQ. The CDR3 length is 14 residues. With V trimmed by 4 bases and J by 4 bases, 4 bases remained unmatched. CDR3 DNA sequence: TGCGCCAGCAGCCCCGGACAGGGGTCAGATACGCAGTATTTT. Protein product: CASSPGQGSDTQYF.

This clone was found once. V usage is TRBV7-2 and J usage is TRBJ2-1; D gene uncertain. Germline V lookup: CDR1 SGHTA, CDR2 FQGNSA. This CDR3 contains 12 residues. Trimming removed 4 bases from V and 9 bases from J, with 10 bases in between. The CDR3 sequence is CASSSRLVEQFF. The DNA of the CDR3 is TGTGCCAGCAGCTCTAGGTTGGTTGAGCAGTTCTTC. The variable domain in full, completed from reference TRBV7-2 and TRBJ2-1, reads GAGVSQSPSNKVTEKGKDVELRCDPISGHTALYWYRQSLGQGLEFLIYFQGNSAPDKSGLPSDRFSAERTGGSVSTLTIQRTQQEDSAVYLCASSSRLVEQFFGPGTRLTVL.

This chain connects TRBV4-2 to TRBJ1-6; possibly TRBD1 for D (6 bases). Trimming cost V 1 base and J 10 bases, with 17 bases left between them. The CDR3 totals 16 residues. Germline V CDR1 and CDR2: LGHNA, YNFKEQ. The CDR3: CASSQGVRGYGSPLHF. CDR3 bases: TGTGCCAGCAGCCAAGGGGTCAGGGGATACGGATCACCCCTCCACTTT.

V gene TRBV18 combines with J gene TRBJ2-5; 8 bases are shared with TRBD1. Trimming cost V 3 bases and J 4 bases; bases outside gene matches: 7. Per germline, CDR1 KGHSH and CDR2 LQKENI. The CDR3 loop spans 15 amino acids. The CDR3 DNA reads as TGTGCCAGCTCACCGACACAGGGGACAGGAGAGACCCAGTACTTC. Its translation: CASSPTQGTGETQYF.

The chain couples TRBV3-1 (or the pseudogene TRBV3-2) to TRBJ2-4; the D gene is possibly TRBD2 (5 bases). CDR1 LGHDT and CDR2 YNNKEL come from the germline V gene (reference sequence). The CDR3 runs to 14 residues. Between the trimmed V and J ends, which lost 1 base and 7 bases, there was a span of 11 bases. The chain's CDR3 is CASSQGLAVNIQYF. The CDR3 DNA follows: TGTGCCAGCAGCCAAGGGCTAGCTGTCAACATTCAGTACTTC.

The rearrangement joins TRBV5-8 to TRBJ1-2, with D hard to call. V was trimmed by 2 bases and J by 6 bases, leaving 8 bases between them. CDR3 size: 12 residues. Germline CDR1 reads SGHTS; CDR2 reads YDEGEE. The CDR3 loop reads CASSLPVDGYTF. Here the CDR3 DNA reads TGTGCCAGCAGCTTACCGGTGGATGGCTACACCTTC.

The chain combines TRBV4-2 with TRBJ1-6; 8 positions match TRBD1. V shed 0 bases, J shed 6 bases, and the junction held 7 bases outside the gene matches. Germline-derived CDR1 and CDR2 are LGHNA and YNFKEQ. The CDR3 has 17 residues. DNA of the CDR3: TGTGCCAGCAGCCAAGATGTCCAGGGGGCCTTTAATTCACCCCTCCACTTT. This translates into CASSQDVQGAFNSPLHF.

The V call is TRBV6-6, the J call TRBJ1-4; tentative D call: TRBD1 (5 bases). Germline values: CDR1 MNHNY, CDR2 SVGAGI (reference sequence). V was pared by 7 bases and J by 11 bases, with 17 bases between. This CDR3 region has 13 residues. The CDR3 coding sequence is TGTGCCAGCATTGAACGTGGGGCAGGCAAACTGTTTTTT. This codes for CASIERGAGKLFF.

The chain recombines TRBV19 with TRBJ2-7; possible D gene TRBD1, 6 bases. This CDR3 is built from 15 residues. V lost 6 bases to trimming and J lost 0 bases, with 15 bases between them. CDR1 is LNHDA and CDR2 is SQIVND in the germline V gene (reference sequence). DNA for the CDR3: TGTGCCAGTAGCCACCGACAGGTGAGCTCCTACGAGCAGTACTTC. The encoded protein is CASSHRQVSSYEQYF.

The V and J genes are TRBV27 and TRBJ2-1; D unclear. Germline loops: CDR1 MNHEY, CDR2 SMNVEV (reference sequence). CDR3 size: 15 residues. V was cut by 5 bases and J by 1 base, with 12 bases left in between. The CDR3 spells CASSTPRGSYNEQFF. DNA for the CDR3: TGTGCCAGCAGTACCCCTCGAGGTTCCTACAATGAGCAGTTCTTC.

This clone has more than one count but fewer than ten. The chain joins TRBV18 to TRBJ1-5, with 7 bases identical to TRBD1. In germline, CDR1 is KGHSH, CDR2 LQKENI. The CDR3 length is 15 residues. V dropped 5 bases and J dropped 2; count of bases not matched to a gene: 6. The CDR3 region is CASSSTGVGNQPQHF. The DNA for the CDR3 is TGTGCCAGCTCATCCACAGGGGTGGGCAATCAGCCCCAGCATTTT. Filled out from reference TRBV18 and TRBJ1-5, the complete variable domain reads NAGVMQNPRHLVRRRGQEARLRCSPMKGHSHVYWYRQLPEEGLKFMVYLQKENIIDESGMPKERFSAEFPKEGPSILRIQQVVRGDSAAYFCASSSTGVGNQPQHFGDGTRLSIL.

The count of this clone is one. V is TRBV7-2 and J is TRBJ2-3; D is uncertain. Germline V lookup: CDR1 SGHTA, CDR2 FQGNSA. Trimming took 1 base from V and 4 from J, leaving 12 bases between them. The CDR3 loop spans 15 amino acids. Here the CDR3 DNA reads TGTGCCAGCAGCTTAGGCCCTTCCACTCCAGATACGCAGTATTTT. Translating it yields CASSLGPSTPDTQYF.

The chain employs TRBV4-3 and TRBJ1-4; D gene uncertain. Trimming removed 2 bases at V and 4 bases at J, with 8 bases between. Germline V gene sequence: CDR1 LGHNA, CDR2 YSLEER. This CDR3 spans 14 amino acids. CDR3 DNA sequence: TGCGCCAGCAGCCAATTAGGAGATAATGAAAAACTGTTTTTT. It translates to CASSQLGDNEKLFF.

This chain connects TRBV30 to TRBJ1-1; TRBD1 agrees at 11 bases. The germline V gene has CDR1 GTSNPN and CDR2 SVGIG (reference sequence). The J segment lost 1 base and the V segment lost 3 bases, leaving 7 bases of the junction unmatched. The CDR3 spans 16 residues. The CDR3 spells CAWRGQGANWNTEAFF. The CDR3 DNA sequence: TGTGCCTGGAGAGGACAGGGGGCCAATTGGAACACTGAAGCTTTCTTT.

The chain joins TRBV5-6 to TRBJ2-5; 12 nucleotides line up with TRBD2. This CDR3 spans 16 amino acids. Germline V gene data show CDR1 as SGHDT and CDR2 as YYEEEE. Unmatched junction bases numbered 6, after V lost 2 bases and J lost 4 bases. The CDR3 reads CASSLPPGLAGETQYF. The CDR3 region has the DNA TGTGCCAGCAGCTTACCTCCGGGACTAGCGGGAGAGACCCAGTACTTC.

The CDR3 protein is CASSPGTDNQPQHF. The CDR3 nucleotides read TGCGCCAGCAGCCCTGGGACAGATAATCAGCCCCAGCATTTT. This chain uses TRBV4-3 with TRBJ1-5, with TRBD1 matching 7 bases. The CDR3 sequence is 14 residues long. Germline V gene sequence: CDR1 LGHNA, CDR2 YSLEER. Trimming at V came to 4 bases and at J to 4 bases, leaving 4 bases not matched to a gene.

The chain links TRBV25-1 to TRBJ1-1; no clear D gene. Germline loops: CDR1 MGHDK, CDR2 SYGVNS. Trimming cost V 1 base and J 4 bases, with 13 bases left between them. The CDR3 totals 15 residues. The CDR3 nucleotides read TGTGCCAGCAGTGAATGGAACCTAGCGACCACTGAAGCTTTCTTT. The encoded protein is CASSEWNLATTEAFF.